Sequencing of this T cell receptor (beta chain) was carried out in a study of cytomegalovirus exposure and HLA in healthy donors. The donors (healthy individuals) were bone marrow donors. Overall study results and limits: Some public TCRs appeared in many individuals, while most sequences were rare. Reports described diagnosis of cytomegalovirus status by the classifier as highly specific and sensitive. Overall, 164 TCR beta chains were annotated as cytomegalovirus-associated.

Trimming removed 5 bases at V and 2 bases at J, with 16 bases between. This CDR3 has 16 residues. The germline CDR1 and CDR2 sequences are MDHEN and SYDVKM. On this clone itself: Antigen specificity is unknown.

A multiplex PCR was run with 60 Vbeta primers and 13 Jbeta primers. Some clones are missing from TCRdb's copy, which holds only in-frame ones; the method was immunoSEQ multiplex PCR. Of about 200,000 clones in the sample, roughly 80% were seen once. V is TRBV28 and J is TRBJ1-5, with D perhaps TRBD1 (5 bases). Sequencing was performed on PBMCs. The sequence was obtained from a woman aged 30 to 39 in good health and CMV-seronegative. CDR3 nucleotide sequence: TGTGCCAGCAGTCCATCTTGGGGGGTTGGCAATCAGCCCCAGCATTTT. Protein: CASSPSWGVGNQPQHF.